This record concerns one T cell receptor beta chain sequence. Its target is not known. MiXCR was run by TCRdb on the reads, yielding one entry per CDR3 protein. The sample records 200,000 to 250,000 distinct CDR3 sequences, around 35% being singletons. This specimen belongs to a study of T cell repertoires in cytomegalovirus infection. The CDR3 is 17 residues long. The V gene's germline CDR1 is SNHLY and CDR2 FYNNEI. The V gene lost 1 base and the J gene lost 0 bases, with 13 bases spanning the gap. Notes on the study in general: HLA-C-restricted CMV clonotypes gave the most frequent clonotype in two of eight donors.

The chain is built from TRBV2 and TRBJ1-5; perhaps TRBD1 as D (5 bases). This TCR came from a human donor in good health (CMV status not recorded). Some clones in this sample may be carry-over from other donors' samples. The source material was CD8+ T cells from cultured PBMCs, sampled from culture after CMV antigen stimulation. The CDR3 nucleotides read TGTGCCAGCAGTGAAGAATTAGTAGGGGTTAGCAATCAGCCCCAGCATTTT. This gives the protein CASSEELVGVSNQPQHF.